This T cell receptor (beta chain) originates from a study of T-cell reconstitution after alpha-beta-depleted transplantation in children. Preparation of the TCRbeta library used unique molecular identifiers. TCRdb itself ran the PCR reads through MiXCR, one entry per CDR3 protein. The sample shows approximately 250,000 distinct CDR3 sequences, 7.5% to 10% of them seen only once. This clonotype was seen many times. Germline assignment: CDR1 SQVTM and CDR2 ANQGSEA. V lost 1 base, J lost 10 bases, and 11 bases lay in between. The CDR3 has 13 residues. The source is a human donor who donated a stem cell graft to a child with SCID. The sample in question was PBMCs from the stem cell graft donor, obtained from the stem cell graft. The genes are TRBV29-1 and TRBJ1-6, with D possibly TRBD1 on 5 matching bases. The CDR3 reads CSVEVQAGSPLHF. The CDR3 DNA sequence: TGCAGCGTTGAAGTACAGGCGGGGTCACCCCTCCACTTT.